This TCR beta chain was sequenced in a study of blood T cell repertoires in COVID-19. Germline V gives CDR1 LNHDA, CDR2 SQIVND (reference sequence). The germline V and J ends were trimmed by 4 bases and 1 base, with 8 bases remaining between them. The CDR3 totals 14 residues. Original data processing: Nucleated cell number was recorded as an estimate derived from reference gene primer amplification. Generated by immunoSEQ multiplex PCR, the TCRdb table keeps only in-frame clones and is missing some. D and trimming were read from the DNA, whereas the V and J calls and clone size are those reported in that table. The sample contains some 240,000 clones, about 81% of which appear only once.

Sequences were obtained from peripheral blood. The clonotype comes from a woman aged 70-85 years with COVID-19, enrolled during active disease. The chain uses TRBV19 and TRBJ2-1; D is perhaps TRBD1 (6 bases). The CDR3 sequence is CASSNRESYNEQFF. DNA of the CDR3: TGTGCCAGTAGTAACAGGGAATCCTACAATGAGCAGTTCTTC. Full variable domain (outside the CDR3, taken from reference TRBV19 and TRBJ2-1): DGGITQSPKYLFRKEGQNVTLSCEQNLNHDAMYWYRQDPGQGLRLIYYSQIVNDFQKGDIAEGYSVSREKKESFPLTVTSAQKNPTAFYLCASSNRESYNEQFFGPGTRLTVL.